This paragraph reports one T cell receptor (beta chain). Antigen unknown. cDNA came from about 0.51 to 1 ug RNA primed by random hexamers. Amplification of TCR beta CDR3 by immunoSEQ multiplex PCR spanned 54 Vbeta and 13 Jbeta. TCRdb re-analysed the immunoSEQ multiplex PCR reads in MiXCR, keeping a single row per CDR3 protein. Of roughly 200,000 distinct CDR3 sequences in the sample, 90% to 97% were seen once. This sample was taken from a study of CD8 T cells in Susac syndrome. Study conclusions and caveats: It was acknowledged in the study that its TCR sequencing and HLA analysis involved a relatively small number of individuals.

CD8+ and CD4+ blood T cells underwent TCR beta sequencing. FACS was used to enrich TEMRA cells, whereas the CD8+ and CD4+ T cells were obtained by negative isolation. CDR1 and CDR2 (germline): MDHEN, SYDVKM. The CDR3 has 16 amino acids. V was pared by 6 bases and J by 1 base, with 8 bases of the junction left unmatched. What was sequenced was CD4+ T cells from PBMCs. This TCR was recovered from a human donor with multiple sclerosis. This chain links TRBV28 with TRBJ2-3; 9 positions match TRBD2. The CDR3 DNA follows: TGTGCCAGCAGCGGCGGGGGGGCTATGGGCACAGATACGCAGTATTTT. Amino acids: CASSGGGAMGTDTQYF.